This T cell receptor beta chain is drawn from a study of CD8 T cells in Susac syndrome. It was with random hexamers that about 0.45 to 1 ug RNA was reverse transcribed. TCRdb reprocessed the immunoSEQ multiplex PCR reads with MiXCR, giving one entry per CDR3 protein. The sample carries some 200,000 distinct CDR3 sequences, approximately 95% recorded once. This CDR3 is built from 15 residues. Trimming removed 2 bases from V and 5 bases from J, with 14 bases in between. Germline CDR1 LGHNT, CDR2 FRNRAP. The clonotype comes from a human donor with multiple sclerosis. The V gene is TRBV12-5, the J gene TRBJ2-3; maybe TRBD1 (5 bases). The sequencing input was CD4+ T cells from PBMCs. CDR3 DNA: TGTGCTAGTGGTTTGTATGCAGGGATCAGAGATACGCAGTATTTT. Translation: CASGLYAGIRDTQYF.